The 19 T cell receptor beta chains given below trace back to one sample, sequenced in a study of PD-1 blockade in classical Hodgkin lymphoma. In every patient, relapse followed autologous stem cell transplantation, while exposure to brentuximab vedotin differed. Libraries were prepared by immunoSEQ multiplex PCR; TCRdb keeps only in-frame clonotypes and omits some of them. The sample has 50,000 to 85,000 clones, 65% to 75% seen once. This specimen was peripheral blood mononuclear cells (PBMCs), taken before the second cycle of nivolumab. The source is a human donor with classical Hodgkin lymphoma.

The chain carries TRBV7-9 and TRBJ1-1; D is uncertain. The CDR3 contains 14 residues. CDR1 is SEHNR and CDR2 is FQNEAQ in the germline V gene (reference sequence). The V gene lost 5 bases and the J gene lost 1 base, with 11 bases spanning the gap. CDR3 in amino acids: CASSQQLSNTEAFF. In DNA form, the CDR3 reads TGTGCCAGCAGCCAACAGTTATCGAACACTGAAGCTTTCTTT.

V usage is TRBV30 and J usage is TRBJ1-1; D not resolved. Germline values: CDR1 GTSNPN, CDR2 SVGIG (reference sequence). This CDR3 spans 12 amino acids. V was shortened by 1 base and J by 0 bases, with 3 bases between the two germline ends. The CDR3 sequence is CAWSGLNTEAFF. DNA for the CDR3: TGTGCCTGGAGTGGATTGAACACTGAAGCTTTCTTT. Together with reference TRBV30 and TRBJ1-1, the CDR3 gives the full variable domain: SQTIHQWPATLVQPVGSPLSLECTVEGTSNPNLYWYRQAAGRGLQLLFYSVGIGQISSEVPQNLSASRPQDRQFILSSKKLLLSDSGFYLCAWSGLNTEAFFGQGTRLTVV.

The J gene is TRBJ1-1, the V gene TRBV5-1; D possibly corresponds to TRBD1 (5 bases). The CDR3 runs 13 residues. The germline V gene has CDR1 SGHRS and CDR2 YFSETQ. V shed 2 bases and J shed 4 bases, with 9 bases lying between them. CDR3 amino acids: CASSFRGSTEAFF. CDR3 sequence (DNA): TGCGCCAGCAGCTTTAGGGGAAGCACTGAAGCTTTCTTT.

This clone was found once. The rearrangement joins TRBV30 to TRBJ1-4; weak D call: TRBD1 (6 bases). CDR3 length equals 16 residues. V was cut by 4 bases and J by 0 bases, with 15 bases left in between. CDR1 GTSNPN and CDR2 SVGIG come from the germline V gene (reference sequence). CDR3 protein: CAWKMDSSATNEKLFF. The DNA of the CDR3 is TGTGCCTGGAAGATGGACAGTTCCGCAACTAATGAAAAACTGTTTTTT.

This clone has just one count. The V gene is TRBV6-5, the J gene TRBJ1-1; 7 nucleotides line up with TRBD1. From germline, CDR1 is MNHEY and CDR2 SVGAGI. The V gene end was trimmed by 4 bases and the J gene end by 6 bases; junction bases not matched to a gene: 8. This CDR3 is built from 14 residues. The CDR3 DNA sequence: TGTGCCAGCAGTTCGGGACAGCGAGGGGCTGAAGCTTTCTTT. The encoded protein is CASSSGQRGAEAFF.

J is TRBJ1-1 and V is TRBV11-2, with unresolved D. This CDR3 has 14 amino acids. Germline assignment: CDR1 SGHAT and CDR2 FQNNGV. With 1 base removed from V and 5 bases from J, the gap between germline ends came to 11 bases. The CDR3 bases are TGTGCCAGCAGCTTAGGGGCGGCGGGGACTGAAGCTTTCTTT. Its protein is CASSLGAAGTEAFF.

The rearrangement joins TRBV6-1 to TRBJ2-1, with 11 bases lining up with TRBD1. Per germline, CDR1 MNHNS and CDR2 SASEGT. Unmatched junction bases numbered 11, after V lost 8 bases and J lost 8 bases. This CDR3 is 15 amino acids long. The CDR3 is CASLSGTGGLDEQFF. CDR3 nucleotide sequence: TGTGCCAGCTTATCGGGGACAGGGGGTTTAGATGAGCAGTTCTTC.

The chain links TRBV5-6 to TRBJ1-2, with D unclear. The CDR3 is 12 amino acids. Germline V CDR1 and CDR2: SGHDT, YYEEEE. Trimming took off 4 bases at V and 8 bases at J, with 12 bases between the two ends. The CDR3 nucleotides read TGTGCCAGCAGCCACACCGACCGGGGCTACACCTTC. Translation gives CASSHTDRGYTF.

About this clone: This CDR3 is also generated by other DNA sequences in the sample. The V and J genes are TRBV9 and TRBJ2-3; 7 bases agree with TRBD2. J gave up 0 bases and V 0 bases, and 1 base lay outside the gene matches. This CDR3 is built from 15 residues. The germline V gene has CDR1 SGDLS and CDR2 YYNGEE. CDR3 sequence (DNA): TGTGCCAGCAGCGTAGGGCGGGGGAGCACAGATACGCAGTATTTT. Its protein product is CASSVGRGSTDTQYF. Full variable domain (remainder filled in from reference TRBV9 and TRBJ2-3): DSGVTQTPKHLITATGQRVTLRCSPRSGDLSVYWYQQSLDQGLQFLIQYYNGEERAKGNILERFSAQQFPDLHSELNLSSLELGDSALYFCASSVGRGSTDTQYFGPGTRLTVL.

CDR3 coding DNA: TGTGCCAGCAGCTCACTCGAACTCGAGTTTAATCAGCCCCAGCATTTT. This codes for CASSSLELEFNQPQHF. This rearrangement joins TRBV7-8 to TRBJ1-5; D ambiguous. With 4 bases removed from V and 4 bases from J, the gap between germline ends came to 17 bases. This CDR3 spans 16 amino acids. Germline V gene sequence: CDR1 SGHVS, CDR2 FQNEAQ.

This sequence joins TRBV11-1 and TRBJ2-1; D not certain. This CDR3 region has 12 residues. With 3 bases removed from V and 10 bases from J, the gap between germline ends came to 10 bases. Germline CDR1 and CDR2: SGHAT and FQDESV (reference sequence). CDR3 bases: TGTGCCAGCAGCTTTGGGGTCAACGAGCAGTTCTTC. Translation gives CASSFGVNEQFF.

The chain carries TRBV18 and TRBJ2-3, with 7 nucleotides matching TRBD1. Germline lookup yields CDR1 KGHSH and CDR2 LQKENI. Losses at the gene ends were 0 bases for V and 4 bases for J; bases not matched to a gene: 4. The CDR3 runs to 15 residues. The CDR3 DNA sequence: TGTGCCAGCTCACCACCCGCCGGACAGGCAGATACGCAGTATTTT. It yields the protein CASSPPAGQADTQYF.

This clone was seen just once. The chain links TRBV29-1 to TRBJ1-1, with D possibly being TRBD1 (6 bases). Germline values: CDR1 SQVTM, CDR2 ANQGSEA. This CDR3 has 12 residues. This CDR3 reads CSFTYRAQEAFF. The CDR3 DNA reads TGCAGTTTTACCTACAGGGCCCAAGAAGCTTTCTTT.

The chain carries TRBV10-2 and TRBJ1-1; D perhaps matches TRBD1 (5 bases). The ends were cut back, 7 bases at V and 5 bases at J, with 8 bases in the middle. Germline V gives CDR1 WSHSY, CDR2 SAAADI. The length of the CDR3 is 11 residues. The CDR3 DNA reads TGCGCCAGCACCGGGGGAACTGAAGCTTTCTTT. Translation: CASTGGTEAFF.

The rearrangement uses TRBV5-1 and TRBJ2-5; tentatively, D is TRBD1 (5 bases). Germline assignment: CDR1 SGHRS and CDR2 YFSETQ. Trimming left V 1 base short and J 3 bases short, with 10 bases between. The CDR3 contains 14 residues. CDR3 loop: CASSLSQGKETQYF. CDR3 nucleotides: TGCGCCAGCAGCTTGAGTCAGGGAAAAGAGACCCAGTACTTC.

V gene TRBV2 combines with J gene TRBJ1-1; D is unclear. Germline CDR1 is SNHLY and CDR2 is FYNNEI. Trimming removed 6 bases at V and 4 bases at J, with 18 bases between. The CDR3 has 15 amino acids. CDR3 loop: CASRSSGRYGTEAFF. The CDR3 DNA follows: TGTGCCAGCAGGTCCAGCGGACGCTATGGCACTGAAGCTTTCTTT.

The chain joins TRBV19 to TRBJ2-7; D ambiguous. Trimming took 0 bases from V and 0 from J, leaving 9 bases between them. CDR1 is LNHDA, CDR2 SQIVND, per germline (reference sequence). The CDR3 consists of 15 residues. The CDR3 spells CASSIDPWSSYEQYF. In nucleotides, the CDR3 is TGTGCCAGTAGTATAGATCCATGGAGCTCCTACGAGCAGTACTTC.

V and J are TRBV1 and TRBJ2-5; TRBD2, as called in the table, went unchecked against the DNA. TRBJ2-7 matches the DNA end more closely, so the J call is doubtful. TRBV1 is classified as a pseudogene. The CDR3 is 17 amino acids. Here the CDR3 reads CTSSQGACGASSYEQYF. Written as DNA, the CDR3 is TGCACCAGCAGCCAAGGGGCCTGCGGGGCAAGCTCCTACGAGCAGTACTTC.

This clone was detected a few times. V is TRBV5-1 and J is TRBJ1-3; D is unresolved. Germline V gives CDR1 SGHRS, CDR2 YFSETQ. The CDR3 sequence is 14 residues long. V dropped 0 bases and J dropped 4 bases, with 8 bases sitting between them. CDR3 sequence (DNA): TGCGCCAGCAGCTTGGATGCGGTCGGAAACACCATATATTTT. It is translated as CASSLDAVGNTIYF.